This T cell receptor beta chain was identified in a study of OX40 agonist ivuxolimab in advanced cancers. Points from the study as a whole: In a subset of nonresponders, normalized T-cell clonal expansion was also low. At doses 0.1 to 3.0 mg/kg, CD4+ and CD8+ clones expanded.

Trimming stripped 4 bases from V and 0 bases from J, with 12 bases between. Germline V gene sequence: CDR1 LNHDA, CDR2 SQIVND (reference sequence). This CDR3 has 16 residues. As to this clone: The antigen is undetermined.

Exclusion of a patient followed from autoimmune disease history or systemic immunosuppression. Sequencing was performed with immunoSEQ multiplex PCR; in TCRdb, only in-frame clones are kept and a portion is missing. This sample carries about 57,000 clones, approximately 83% of them seen once, and the ten largest clones take 3% to 3.5%. The source was CD4+ or CD8+ T cells sorted from blood, collected in a trial of the OX40 agonist ivuxolimab. The genes are TRBV19 and TRBJ2-2, with D perhaps matching TRBD1 (6 bases). This TCR came from an adult with an advanced solid tumor such as melanoma, head and neck, liver or kidney cancer. CDR3: CASSTQQGSNTGELFF. The CDR3, as DNA: TGTGCCAGTAGTACCCAACAGGGCTCGAACACCGGGGAGCTGTTTTTT. Filled out from reference TRBV19 and TRBJ2-2, the complete variable domain reads DGGITQSPKYLFRKEGQNVTLSCEQNLNHDAMYWYRQDPGQGLRLIYYSQIVNDFQKGDIAEGYSVSREKKESFPLTVTSAQKNPTAFYLCASSTQQGSNTGELFFGEGSRLTVL.